This is a list of T cell receptor beta chains from one sample in a study of blood T cell repertoires in COVID-19. Using immunoSEQ multiplex PCR, the repertoire was profiled, and TCRdb retains in-frame clones only, with some absent. The sample holds approximately 190,000 clones, 70% to 90% seen once. The source material was peripheral blood. These receptors were taken from a man aged 55 to 70 with active or convalescent COVID-19. CDR3s include the opening cysteine and the closing phenylalanine or tryptophan. The D gene is left open where the match is weak. Clone size appears in some rows only: once, few, many, or a class for an expanded clone.

len: 15; d_gene: .; j_gene: TRBJ1-5; abundance: .; v_gene: TRBV2; CDR3nt: TGTGCCAGCACCCCTCAGGAGGGGAGCAATCAGCCCCAGCATTTT; CDR3aa: CASTPQEGSNQPQHF
len: 14; d_gene: .; j_gene: TRBJ2-3; abundance: .; v_gene: TRBV5-1; CDR3nt: TGCGCCAGCAGCTCCCCCGAGGAGGGGGATACGCAGTATTTT; CDR3aa: CASSSPEEGDTQYF
len: 14; d_gene: .; j_gene: TRBJ2-1; abundance: few; v_gene: TRBV29-1; CDR3nt: TGCAGCGTTGGCGGGACGTCTACCTACAATGAGCAGTTCTTC; CDR3aa: CSVGGTSTYNEQFF
len: 14; d_gene: .; j_gene: TRBJ2-7; abundance: .; v_gene: TRBV27; CDR3nt: TGTGCCAGCAGTTTATTCCCAGGCCACTACGAGCAGTACTTC; CDR3aa: CASSLFPGHYEQYF
len: 12; d_gene: .; j_gene: TRBJ1-4; abundance: .; v_gene: TRBV3-1/TRBV3-2; CDR3nt: TGTGCCACCAGGGGCGGGGGTGAAAAACTGTTTTTT; CDR3aa: CATRGGGEKLFF
len: 16; d_gene: .; j_gene: TRBJ2-2; abundance: .; v_gene: TRBV11-1; CDR3nt: TGTGCCAGCAGCTTAGTCAAGGGGCCAACCCGCGGGGAGCTGTTTTTT; CDR3aa: CASSLVKGPTRGELFF
len: 15; d_gene: TRBD1; j_gene: TRBJ1-4; abundance: .; v_gene: TRBV2; CDR3nt: TGTGCCAGCAGGACGGAGACAGGGCTCAATGAAAAACTGTTTTTT; CDR3aa: CASRTETGLNEKLFF
len: 17; d_gene: .; j_gene: TRBJ1-3; abundance: .; v_gene: TRBV3-1/TRBV3-2; CDR3nt: TGTGCCAGCAGCCTAAAACCGGAGAGTTACTCTGGAAACACCATATATTTT; CDR3aa: CASSLKPESYSGNTIYF
len: 14; d_gene: .; j_gene: TRBJ1-2; abundance: .; v_gene: TRBV4-1; CDR3nt: TGCGCCAGCAGCCAAGTGCAGGTTAACTATGGCTACACCTTC; CDR3aa: CASSQVQVNYGYTF
len: 13; d_gene: .; j_gene: TRBJ1-3; abundance: .; v_gene: TRBV10-2; CDR3nt: TGCGCCAGCAGTGAGTCGGCCGGAAACACCATATATTTT; CDR3aa: CASSESAGNTIYF
len: 14; d_gene: .; j_gene: TRBJ1-4; abundance: .; v_gene: TRBV5-1; CDR3nt: TGCGCCAGCAGCTTGGGCAGGGGCAGCGAAAAACTGTTTTTT; CDR3aa: CASSLGRGSEKLFF
len: 15; d_gene: .; j_gene: TRBJ1-4; abundance: .; v_gene: TRBV5-5; CDR3nt: TGTGCCAGCAGCTTGGAATCGGGGGGCCCTGAAAAACTGTTTTTT; CDR3aa: CASSLESGGPEKLFF
len: 13; d_gene: .; j_gene: TRBJ2-2; abundance: .; v_gene: TRBV11-2; CDR3nt: TGTGCCAGCAGCTTATATCAGGCCGGGGAGCTGTTTTTT; CDR3aa: CASSLYQAGELFF
len: 14; d_gene: TRBD1; j_gene: TRBJ1-2; abundance: .; v_gene: TRBV3-1/TRBV3-2; CDR3nt: TGTGCCAGCAGCAAGGGACAGGGGGACTATGGCTACACCTTC; CDR3aa: CASSKGQGDYGYTF
len: 12; d_gene: TRBD1; j_gene: TRBJ1-1; abundance: .; v_gene: TRBV29-1; CDR3nt: TGCAGCGTTAAACAGGGGGCGGGTGAAGCTTTCTTT; CDR3aa: CSVKQGAGEAFF
len: 15; d_gene: .; j_gene: TRBJ1-3; abundance: .; v_gene: TRBV7-9; CDR3nt: TGTGCCAGCAGCAAAAACCGGGGGAATGGAAACACCATATATTTT; CDR3aa: CASSKNRGNGNTIYF
len: 12; d_gene: TRBD2; j_gene: TRBJ2-1; abundance: once; v_gene: TRBV6-5; CDR3nt: TGTGCCAGCATCGGGGGGGGGATCGAGCAGTTCTTC; CDR3aa: CASIGGGIEQFF
len: 13; d_gene: .; j_gene: TRBJ2-7; abundance: .; v_gene: TRBV3-1/TRBV3-2; CDR3nt: TGTGCCAGCAGCCGAAGCGGGCCCTACGAGCAGTACTTC; CDR3aa: CASSRSGPYEQYF
len: 17; d_gene: TRBD2; j_gene: TRBJ2-5; abundance: once; v_gene: TRBV11-2; CDR3nt: TGTGCCAGCAGCTTAGTCTATAGCGGGGGGGCCTGGGAGACCCAGTACTTC; CDR3aa: CASSLVYSGGAWETQYF
len: 12; d_gene: .; j_gene: TRBJ1-3; abundance: .; v_gene: TRBV29-1; CDR3nt: TGCAGCGCCGCGTCCTCTGGAAACACCATATATTTT; CDR3aa: CSAASSGNTIYF
len: 16; d_gene: .; j_gene: TRBJ2-2; abundance: .; v_gene: TRBV6-6; CDR3nt: TGTGCCAGCAGAGGGAGGAGGGGCCCCAACACCGGGGAGCTGTTTTTT; CDR3aa: CASRGRRGPNTGELFF
len: 15; d_gene: TRBD1; j_gene: TRBJ1-5; abundance: .; v_gene: TRBV25-1; CDR3nt: TGTGCCAGCAGTAGCGGACAGGACCCCTATCAGCCCCAGCATTTT; CDR3aa: CASSSGQDPYQPQHF
len: 13; d_gene: TRBD1; j_gene: TRBJ1-4; abundance: once; v_gene: TRBV7-9; CDR3nt: TGTGCCAGCATTCGACAGGGAGGTGAAAAACTGTTTTTT; CDR3aa: CASIRQGGEKLFF
len: 11; d_gene: .; j_gene: TRBJ1-2; abundance: .; v_gene: TRBV27; CDR3nt: TGTGCATCCCGGTCGGGGTTGGGCTACACCTTC; CDR3aa: CASRSGLGYTF
len: 13; d_gene: .; j_gene: TRBJ1-1; abundance: .; v_gene: TRBV5-1; CDR3nt: TGCGCCAGCAGCTTACAGGAGAACACTGAAGCTTTCTTT; CDR3aa: CASSLQENTEAFF
len: 14; d_gene: TRBD2; j_gene: TRBJ2-1; abundance: .; v_gene: TRBV3-1/TRBV3-2; CDR3nt: TGTGCCAGCAGCCAACTGGGGACTAGCGAGGAGCAGTTCTTC; CDR3aa: CASSQLGTSEEQFF
len: 15; d_gene: .; j_gene: TRBJ1-4; abundance: .; v_gene: TRBV20-1; CDR3nt: TGCAGTGCTAGTAGCGGGCTGGCAACTAATGAAAAACTGTTTTTT; CDR3aa: CSASSGLATNEKLFF
len: 15; d_gene: .; j_gene: TRBJ2-7; abundance: .; v_gene: TRBV15; CDR3nt: TGTGCCACCAGCAGGGGATCGGGATCCTCCTACGAGCAGTACTTC; CDR3aa: CATSRGSGSSYEQYF
len: 14; d_gene: .; j_gene: TRBJ1-2; abundance: .; v_gene: TRBV5-5; CDR3nt: TGTGCCAGCAGCTTGGACAGTGAAAACTATGGCTACACCTTC; CDR3aa: CASSLDSENYGYTF
len: 15; d_gene: TRBD1; j_gene: TRBJ1-1; abundance: .; v_gene: TRBV6-6; CDR3nt: TGTGCCAGCAGTTACTCAGTCCAGGGGGGCACTGAAGCTTTCTTT; CDR3aa: CASSYSVQGGTEAFF
len: 15; d_gene: TRBD1; j_gene: TRBJ1-5; abundance: .; v_gene: TRBV27; CDR3nt: TGTGCCAGCAGTTTAGGACAGGCACCTAATCAGCCCCAGCATTTT; CDR3aa: CASSLGQAPNQPQHF
len: 16; d_gene: TRBD1; j_gene: TRBJ1-5; abundance: .; v_gene: TRBV24-1; CDR3nt: TGTGCCACCAGTGATCCCGGGACAGGGGATTATCAGCCCCAGCATTTT; CDR3aa: CATSDPGTGDYQPQHF
len: 16; d_gene: TRBD1; j_gene: TRBJ1-2; abundance: once; v_gene: TRBV6-1; CDR3nt: TGTGCCAGCAGTGAAGCGCTAAAGGACAGGGTTTATGGCTACACCTTC; CDR3aa: CASSEALKDRVYGYTF